These 29 T cell receptor beta chains originate from one sample sequenced in a study of cytomegalovirus exposure and HLA in healthy donors. Primers included in the PCR were 60 Vbeta and 13 Jbeta primers. Sequenced by immunoSEQ multiplex PCR; TCRdb stores in-frame clones only, minus some. The table shows 55,000 to 70,000 clones, with 80% occurring only once. Material: PBMCs. These TCRs come from a middle-aged woman in good health and CMV-seronegative.

About this clone: The same CDR3 arises from other DNA sequences in this sample as well. V gene TRBV27 combines with J gene TRBJ1-2; 8 bases match TRBD1. There are 14 residues in the CDR3. V was pared by 5 bases and J by 4 bases, with 6 bases of the junction left unmatched. Germline V lookup: CDR1 MNHEY, CDR2 SMNVEV (reference sequence). The CDR3 loop reads CASSLQGAGYGYTF. The CDR3 DNA is TGTGCCAGCAGTCTCCAGGGGGCGGGCTATGGCTACACCTTC.

The genes are TRBV15 and TRBJ2-3; D is possibly TRBD1 (6 bases). Germline assignment: CDR1 LNHNV and CDR2 YYDKDF (reference sequence). This CDR3 is built from 15 residues. Trimming took 5 bases from V and 1 from J, leaving 13 bases between them. For the CDR3, the DNA is TGTGCCACCAGCTCGCGACAGGATGGCACAGATACGCAGTATTTT. It specifies CATSSRQDGTDTQYF.

Only one count was recorded for this clone. J is TRBJ2-1 and V is TRBV28; D gene ambiguous. V lost 2 bases to trimming and J lost 5 bases, with 16 bases between them. CDR3 length: 16 residues. Germline values: CDR1 MDHEN, CDR2 SYDVKM. The CDR3 DNA follows: TGTGCCAGCAGTTTAAAAGCGTTCGTTTCCCACAATGAGCAGTTCTTC. This gives the protein CASSLKAFVSHNEQFF.

The V and J genes are TRBV28 and TRBJ2-1, with 15 bases that match TRBD2. CDR1 MDHEN and CDR2 SYDVKM come from the germline V gene. This CDR3 comprises 19 residues. Losses at the gene ends were 2 bases for V and 10 bases for J; bases not matched to a gene: 15. CDR3 loop: CASSLQHSRGLAGGGEQFF. The CDR3 coding sequence is TGTGCCAGCAGTTTACAGCACTCACGAGGACTAGCGGGAGGGGGGGAGCAGTTCTTC.

The chain carries TRBV28 and TRBJ1-5, with D perhaps matching TRBD1 (5 bases). Germline V CDR1 and CDR2: MDHEN, SYDVKM. The V and J ends lost 5 bases and 2 bases respectively, with 16 bases between them. This CDR3 spans 16 amino acids. DNA for the CDR3: TGTGCCAGCAGTCCCCCTCCGGGGGGGGGCAATCAGCCCCAGCATTTT. This sequence encodes CASSPPPGGGNQPQHF.

The chain uses TRBV7-9 and TRBJ2-5; D is possibly TRBD1 (7 bases). The CDR3 is 17 amino acids. Trimming took 5 bases from V and 4 from J, leaving 23 bases between them. From germline, CDR1 is SEHNR and CDR2 FQNEAQ (reference sequence). The chain's CDR3 is CASSPPRGSEGAETQYF. DNA for the CDR3: TGTGCCAGCAGCCCTCCGCGGGGTAGCGAGGGGGCAGAGACCCAGTACTTC.

The chain is built from TRBV5-1 and TRBJ2-5; 9 nucleotides align to TRBD1. Germline trimming cut 3 bases from V and 2 bases from J; bases unmatched to any gene: 5. The CDR3 is made up of 15 amino acids. Germline V gene sequence: CDR1 SGHRS, CDR2 YFSETQ. The CDR3, as DNA: TGCGCCAGCAGCTACCGCGGACAGGGGCAAGAGACCCAGTACTTC. This gives the protein CASSYRGQGQETQYF. Full variable domain (rest looked up from reference TRBV5-1 and TRBJ2-5): KAGVTQTPRYLIKTRGQQVTLSCSPISGHRSVSWYQQTPGQGLQFLFEYFSETQRNKGNFPGRFSGRQFSNSRSEMNVSTLELGDSALYLCASSYRGQGQETQYFGPGTRLLVL.

The rearrangement uses TRBV6-1 and TRBJ1-5; TRBD1 might be the D (6 bases). Between the trimmed V and J ends, which lost 8 bases and 3 bases, there was a span of 8 bases. The V gene's germline CDR1 is MNHNS and CDR2 SASEGT. The CDR3 runs 12 residues. CDR3 loop: CASGQYNQPQHF. CDR3 bases: TGTGCCAGCGGACAGTACAATCAGCCCCAGCATTTT.

The rearrangement uses TRBV2 and TRBJ2-7, with D perhaps TRBD2 (5 bases). Germline values: CDR1 SNHLY, CDR2 FYNNEI. Trimming cost V 7 bases and J 0 bases, with 13 bases left between them. The CDR3 sequence is 14 residues long. The CDR3, as DNA: TGTGCCAGCAAAGGAAGCGGCGTCTCCTACGAGCAGTACTTC. It encodes CASKGSGVSYEQYF.

This sequence joins TRBV7-6 and TRBJ2-5; 7 nucleotides align to TRBD1. Germline CDR1 SGHVS, CDR2 FNYEAQ. V lost 3 bases and J lost 4; bases outside the gene matches: 2. The CDR3 length is 13 residues. This chain's CDR3 is CASSLDRTETQYF. The CDR3 region has the DNA TGTGCCAGCAGCTTGGACAGGACAGAGACCCAGTACTTC.

V and J are TRBV5-4 and TRBJ1-1; D is undetermined. The germline CDR1 and CDR2 sequences are SGHNT and YYREEE (reference sequence). The CDR3 loop spans 12 amino acids. Trimming pared 6 bases from V and 0 bases from J, leaving 6 bases between. The CDR3: CASKSLNTEAFF. The CDR3 DNA follows: TGTGCCAGCAAAAGCTTGAACACTGAAGCTTTCTTT.

The gene calls are TRBV11-2 and TRBJ2-7, with D unclear. The length of the CDR3 is 13 residues. In germline, CDR1 is SGHAT, CDR2 FQNNGV. Trimming shortened V by 4 bases and J by 4 bases, and 11 bases separated the two germline ends. CDR3: CASSSPSWYEQYF. In DNA, the CDR3 is TGTGCCAGCAGCTCCCCCAGTTGGTACGAGCAGTACTTC.

In this sample, this clone is medium-sized. The CDR3 spells CASSSPRGPEQFF. The CDR3 DNA reads TGTGCCAGCAGCTCCCCTAGAGGGCCAGAGCAGTTCTTC. The chain joins TRBV7-9 to TRBJ2-1, with D perhaps matching TRBD2 (5 bases). The CDR3 is 13 residues long. Deletions cut 4 bases from V and 10 bases from J, with 14 bases between. Germline assignment: CDR1 SEHNR and CDR2 FQNEAQ (reference sequence).

This clone was observed a single time. The chain uses TRBV7-3 and TRBJ2-7; D is perhaps TRBD1 (5 bases). V lost 5 bases to trimming and J lost 6 bases, with 14 bases between them. Germline V gene lookup returns CDR1 SGHTA and CDR2 FQGTGA. CDR3 length equals 13 residues. CDR3 nucleotides: TGTGCCAGCAGCCCAACCCAGGGTGGCGAGCAGTACTTC. Its translation is CASSPTQGGEQYF.

V and J are TRBV29-1 and TRBJ2-3, with 14 bases lining up with TRBD2. Germline V gives CDR1 SQVTM, CDR2 ANQGSEA. The CDR3 runs 14 residues. V lost 6 bases and J lost 4; bases outside the gene matches: 3. CDR3 nucleotides: TGCAGCGTACGACTAGCGGGAGGGCCAGATACGCAGTATTTT. Its protein product is CSVRLAGGPDTQYF.

J is TRBJ2-6 and V is TRBV27; 8 bases align to TRBD1. Germline V lookup: CDR1 MNHEY, CDR2 SMNVEV (reference sequence). The CDR3 is 20 amino acids. The J segment lost 1 base and the V segment lost 2 bases, leaving 13 bases of the junction unmatched. CDR3 nucleotide sequence: TGTGCCAGCAGTTTAAGGGCAGGGGGCCTTATGTTATCTGGGGCCAACGTCCTGACTTTC. It codes for CASSLRAGGLMLSGANVLTF.

The CDR3 DNA reads as TGTGCCAGCAGCTTCGGGACTAGCCTTTACGAGCAGTACTTC. Its protein is CASSFGTSLYEQYF. The rearrangement links TRBV5-6 to TRBJ2-7, with 9 bases identical to TRBD2. J gave up 4 bases and V 2 bases, and 4 bases lay outside the gene matches. The CDR3 has 14 amino acids. The V gene's germline CDR1 is SGHDT and CDR2 YYEEEE.

The chain carries TRBV5-6 and TRBJ2-5; TRBD2 matches at 7 bases. Gene TRBJ2-7 matches the end of the DNA better, so the J call may be wrong. The CDR3 runs 15 residues. CDR1 SGHDT and CDR2 YYEEEE come from the germline V gene. Written as DNA, the CDR3 is TGTGCCAGCAGTCAGATTTCCGGGACTAACTACGAGCAGTACTTC. Translating gives CASSQISGTNYEQYF.

The chain recombines TRBV9 with TRBJ1-1; 11 bases map to TRBD1. The J segment lost 5 bases and the V segment lost 4 bases, leaving 7 bases of the junction unmatched. Germline values: CDR1 SGDLS, CDR2 YYNGEE. This CDR3 comprises 15 residues. The CDR3 DNA sequence: TGTGCCAGCAGCCCCGGACAGGGGGCGGAAACTGAAGCTTTCTTT. As protein: CASSPGQGAETEAFF.

This clone was observed a handful of times. The J gene is TRBJ2-1, the V gene TRBV5-4; possibly TRBD2 for D (7 bases). From germline, CDR1 is SGHNT and CDR2 YYREEE (reference sequence). Trimming pared 2 bases from V and 8 bases from J, leaving 11 bases between. The CDR3 loop spans 13 amino acids. The CDR3 region has the DNA TGTGCCAGCAGCTTACGGGGGGCCTATGAGCAGTTCTTC. Residues: CASSLRGAYEQFF.

To note about this clone: One junction end does not reproduce the germline sequence, and a read error may be involved. The gene calls are TRBV7-9 and TRBJ2-5, with D perhaps matching TRBD1 (5 bases). The germline gives CDR1 SEHNR, CDR2 FQNEAQ (reference sequence). CDR3 length: 11 amino acids. CDR3 region: CSSSRQQTQYF. The CDR3 coding sequence is TGTTCCAGCAGCCGACAGCAGACCCAGTACTTC.

The rearrangement joins TRBV5-1 to TRBJ1-1, with D possibly TRBD1 on 5 matching bases. Germline CDR1 is SGHRS and CDR2 is YFSETQ. This CDR3 contains 14 residues. Trimming pared 4 bases from V and 4 bases from J, leaving 14 bases between. Written as DNA, the CDR3 is TGCGCCAGCAGCCGGTGGGTTGACAGCACTGAAGCTTTCTTT. Translated: CASSRWVDSTEAFF.

The gene calls are TRBV28 and TRBJ2-5; unclear D gene. From germline, CDR1 is MDHEN and CDR2 SYDVKM. V was clipped by 4 bases and J by 2 bases, with 17 bases between them. The CDR3 has 16 amino acids. As DNA, the CDR3 is TGTGCCAGCAGTTCGACAAGATCCTACCGTCAAGAGACCCAGTACTTC. Translation gives CASSSTRSYRQETQYF.

The rearrangement joins TRBV18 to TRBJ1-3; possible D gene TRBD1, 5 bases. This CDR3 spans 14 amino acids. Trimming removed 3 bases from V and 6 bases from J, with 12 bases in between. Looked up from germline, CDR1 is KGHSH and CDR2 is LQKENI. CDR3 protein: CASSPQGFENTIYF. DNA for the CDR3: TGTGCCAGCTCACCCCAGGGATTCGAAAACACCATATATTTT.

CDR3 residues: CSEQGAMNTEAFF. The CDR3 DNA reads TGCAGCGAACAGGGGGCAATGAACACTGAAGCTTTCTTT. The chain joins TRBV29-1 to TRBJ1-1; 9 bases line up with TRBD1. Trimming took 7 bases from V and 0 from J; bases not matched to a gene: 3. Germline V gene lookup returns CDR1 SQVTM and CDR2 ANQGSEA. This CDR3 region has 13 residues.

V is TRBV10-3 and J is TRBJ2-3; tentatively, D is TRBD1 (5 bases). The V end was cut by 11 bases, the J end by 0 bases, with 12 bases between. The CDR3 is 13 residues long. The germline V gene encodes CDR1 ENHRY and CDR2 SYGVKD. CDR3 residues: CAGRVGSTDTQYF. In DNA form, the CDR3 reads TGTGCCGGCAGGGTGGGGAGCACAGATACGCAGTATTTT.

The gene calls are TRBV5-1 and TRBJ2-6; TRBD1 agrees at 8 bases. Germline lookup yields CDR1 SGHRS and CDR2 YFSETQ. This CDR3 spans 18 amino acids. V shed 7 bases, J shed 0 bases, and the junction held 12 bases outside the gene matches. The CDR3 sequence is CASVDLRTGNSGANVLTF. CDR3 coding DNA: TGCGCCAGCGTCGACCTTCGGACAGGGAACTCTGGGGCCAACGTCCTGACTTTC. The full variable domain, completed using reference TRBV5-1 and TRBJ2-6, is KAGVTQTPRYLIKTRGQQVTLSCSPISGHRSVSWYQQTPGQGLQFLFEYFSETQRNKGNFPGRFSGRQFSNSRSEMNVSTLELGDSALYLCASVDLRTGNSGANVLTFGAGSRLTVL.

This clone was counted a few times. The J gene is TRBJ1-5, the V gene TRBV6-6, with a possible D match to TRBD1 (5 bases). The germline V gene encodes CDR1 MNHNY and CDR2 SVGAGI (reference sequence). V was pared by 6 bases and J by 4 bases, with 10 bases between. The CDR3 has 13 amino acids. CDR3 sequence: CASRRQQNQPQHF. The CDR3 DNA reads TGTGCCAGCAGACGACAGCAAAATCAGCCCCAGCATTTT.

This clone was recorded once. The chain links TRBV28 to TRBJ1-2; a possible D gene is TRBD1 (5 bases). The germline V gene has CDR1 MDHEN and CDR2 SYDVKM. V lost 5 bases, J lost 3 bases, and 13 bases lay in between. CDR3 size: 14 residues. The CDR3 sequence is CASSRSDRHYGYTF. DNA of the CDR3: TGTGCCAGCAGTCGATCCGACAGACACTATGGCTACACCTTC.